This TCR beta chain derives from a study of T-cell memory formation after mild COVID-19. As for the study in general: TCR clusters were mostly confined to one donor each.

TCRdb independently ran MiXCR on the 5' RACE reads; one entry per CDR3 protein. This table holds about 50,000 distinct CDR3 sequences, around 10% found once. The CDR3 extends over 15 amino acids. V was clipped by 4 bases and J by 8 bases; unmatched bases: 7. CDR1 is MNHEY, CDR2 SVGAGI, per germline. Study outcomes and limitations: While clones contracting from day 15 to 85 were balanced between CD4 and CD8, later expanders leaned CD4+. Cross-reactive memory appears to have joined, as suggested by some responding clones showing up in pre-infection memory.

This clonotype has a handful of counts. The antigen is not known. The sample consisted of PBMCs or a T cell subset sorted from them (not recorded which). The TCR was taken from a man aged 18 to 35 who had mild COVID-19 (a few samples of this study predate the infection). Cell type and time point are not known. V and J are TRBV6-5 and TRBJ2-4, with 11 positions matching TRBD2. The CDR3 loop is CASSSLAGGPDIQYF. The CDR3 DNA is TGTGCCAGCAGTTCCTTAGCGGGGGGGCCGGACATTCAGTACTTC.